The 18 T cell receptor beta chains listed next were all sequenced from one sample in a study of shared clonotypes between healthy human individuals. TCRdb keeps only in-frame clones here, not all; method: immunoSEQ multiplex PCR. The table includes about 800,000 clones, 96% detected once. CD8 cells classed as naive were CD45RO-negative and positively selected for CCR7, excluding terminally differentiated effector memory CD45RA+ cells. Material: naive CD8+ T cells sorted from blood. These TCRs come from a man aged 25-45 years in good health.

V and J are TRBV7-9 and TRBJ1-1; a weak D match, TRBD1 (5 bases). Trimming cost V 4 bases and J 0 bases, with 12 bases left between them. The CDR3 loop spans 15 amino acids. Germline values: CDR1 SEHNR, CDR2 FQNEAQ (reference sequence). The chain's CDR3 is CASSSSRGLNTEAFF. CDR3 bases: TGTGCCAGCAGCTCCTCGAGGGGCCTGAACACTGAAGCTTTCTTT.

This clone was observed a single time. The chain is built from TRBV9 and TRBJ2-1; 11 bases agree with TRBD2. The CDR3 spans 14 residues. V shed 6 bases and J 6 bases; nucleotides not matched to a gene: 5. Germline loops: CDR1 SGDLS, CDR2 YYNGEE. CDR3 DNA sequence: TGTGCCAGCACCCCTACTAGCGGGAGCAATGAGCAGTTCTTC. This gives the protein CASTPTSGSNEQFF.

The rearrangement uses TRBV27 and TRBJ2-7; D is possibly TRBD1 or TRBD2 (7 bases each). The V gene's germline CDR1 is MNHEY and CDR2 SMNVEV (reference sequence). The CDR3 is 14 amino acids. V lost 0 bases and J lost 13, with 19 bases in between. The CDR3 protein is CASSLSGGGEISYF. The CDR3 coding sequence is TGTGCCAGCAGTTTATCGGGAGGGGGCGAGATATCTTACTTC.

A remark on this clone: The same CDR3 also results from other DNA sequences found in this sample. The chain employs TRBV29-1 and TRBJ2-1; 7 nucleotides match TRBD2. The CDR3 extends over 13 amino acids. Unmatched junction bases numbered 4, after V lost 3 bases and J lost 5 bases. Per the germline V gene, CDR1 is SQVTM and CDR2 is ANQGSEA. In DNA, the CDR3 is TGCAGCGTTGACCGGGACTATAACAATGAGCAGTTCTTC. Its translation: CSVDRDYNNEQFF.

The CDR3 protein is CSARLTYEQYF. In DNA, the CDR3 is TGCAGTGCTAGACTTACCTACGAGCAGTACTTC. V is TRBV20-1 and J is TRBJ2-7; D is unclear. The CDR3 runs 11 residues. V lost 2 bases to trimming and J lost 2 bases, with 4 bases between them. CDR1 is DFQATT and CDR2 is SNEGSKA in the germline V gene (reference sequence).

This sequence joins TRBV7-9 and TRBJ2-7, with 9 bases identical to TRBD2. V was clipped by 5 bases and J by 0 bases; unmatched bases: 11. This CDR3 is built from 17 residues. Germline lookup yields CDR1 SEHNR and CDR2 FQNEAQ (reference sequence). The DNA of the CDR3 is TGTGCCAGCAGCCATAGCTTTGCTAGCGGGAACTCCTACGAGCAGTACTTC. Its protein is CASSHSFASGNSYEQYF.

The chain uses TRBV19 and TRBJ2-7; weak D call: TRBD1 (6 bases). The CDR3 is made up of 15 amino acids. Germline CDR1 reads LNHDA; CDR2 reads SQIVND (reference sequence). The V and J ends lost 3 bases and 3 bases respectively, with 15 bases between them. In DNA form, the CDR3 reads TGTGCCAGTAGTATTTTCTATCTAGGGGGCTACGAGCAGTACTTC. It encodes CASSIFYLGGYEQYF.

The J gene is TRBJ1-2, the V gene TRBV28; the D is unclear. Per the germline V gene, CDR1 is MDHEN and CDR2 is SYDVKM. Trimming pared 6 bases from V and 4 bases from J, leaving 15 bases between. The CDR3 has 14 amino acids. The CDR3 loop reads CASRETGLGYGYTF. The CDR3 nucleotides are TGTGCCAGCAGAGAGACGGGCCTCGGCTATGGCTACACCTTC.

The chain combines TRBV7-9 with TRBJ2-2, with 7 bases fitting TRBD1. The ends lost 5 bases at V and 7 bases at J; junction bases unmatched: 10. This CDR3 spans 15 amino acids. CDR1 SEHNR and CDR2 FQNEAQ come from the germline V gene (reference sequence). This CDR3 is CASSPMKGGGGELFF. For the CDR3, the DNA is TGTGCCAGCAGCCCAATGAAAGGGGGCGGCGGGGAGCTGTTTTTT.

The CDR3 is CASSQDSLGSGELFF. CDR3 in DNA: TGCGCCAGCAGCCAAGATTCTTTGGGTTCCGGGGAGCTGTTTTTT. This rearrangement joins TRBV4-3 to TRBJ2-2; no definite D call. The V gene lost 0 bases and the J gene lost 6 bases, with 11 bases spanning the gap. Germline values: CDR1 LGHNA, CDR2 YSLEER. The CDR3 has 15 amino acids.

The rearrangement links TRBV27 to TRBJ2-7; 11 nucleotides match TRBD2. The CDR3 covers 18 residues. Unmatched junction bases numbered 13, after V lost 3 bases and J lost 3 bases. CDR1 is MNHEY, CDR2 SMNVEV, per germline (reference sequence). CDR3 bases: TGTGCCAGCAGTTTCCTAGGGACTAGCGGTCCCAGACACTACGAGCAGTACTTC. This codes for CASSFLGTSGPRHYEQYF.

This rearrangement joins TRBV5-6 to TRBJ2-1; 7 nucleotides match TRBD1. Trimming cost V 3 bases and J 7 bases; bases outside gene matches: 4. The CDR3 is 13 amino acids. Germline CDR1 reads SGHDT; CDR2 reads YYEEEE. Here the CDR3 reads CASSSGQRNEQFF. For the CDR3, the DNA is TGTGCCAGCAGCTCGGGACAGCGTAATGAGCAGTTCTTC.

The chain couples TRBV11-2 to TRBJ2-1, with 16 positions matching TRBD2. In germline, CDR1 is SGHAT, CDR2 FQNNGV. J lost 3 bases, V lost 5 bases, and 4 bases had no gene match. This CDR3 has 17 amino acids. Written as DNA, the CDR3 is TGTGCCAGCAGCCTAGGGACTAGCGGGGGGGTCTACAATGAGCAGTTCTTC. As protein: CASSLGTSGGVYNEQFF.

The genes are TRBV30 and TRBJ2-1, with TRBD2 identical over 10 bases. Germline V gene lookup returns CDR1 GTSNPN and CDR2 SVGIG (reference sequence). The CDR3 length is 13 residues. V lost 3 bases and J lost 9; bases outside the gene matches: 5. The CDR3 loop reads CAWSLAGAGEQFF. CDR3 DNA: TGTGCCTGGAGCCTAGCGGGAGCTGGTGAGCAGTTCTTC. Complete variable domain (other parts from reference TRBV30 and TRBJ2-1): SQTIHQWPATLVQPVGSPLSLECTVEGTSNPNLYWYRQAAGRGLQLLFYSVGIGQISSEVPQNLSASRPQDRQFILSSKKLLLSDSGFYLCAWSLAGAGEQFFGPGTRLTVL.

The chain joins TRBV27 to TRBJ2-1; D is ambiguous. The V gene's germline CDR1 is MNHEY and CDR2 SMNVEV (reference sequence). This CDR3 has 15 residues. V dropped 1 base and J dropped 0 bases, with 7 bases sitting between them. The chain's CDR3 is CASSLLASSYNEQFF. The CDR3 region has the DNA TGTGCCAGCAGTTTATTAGCTAGCTCCTACAATGAGCAGTTCTTC.

CDR3 in DNA: TGTGCCAGCAGCTTTGAAGGTTTCCGCTCAGGGAGGGATGAAGCTTTCTTT. Its translation: CASSFEGFRSGRDEAFF. The chain couples TRBV11-2 to TRBJ1-1; tentative D call: TRBD1 (5 bases). V was pared by 3 bases and J by 7 bases, with 24 bases between. Germline values: CDR1 SGHAT, CDR2 FQNNGV. This CDR3 is built from 17 residues.

This clone appeared once. The J gene is TRBJ2-7, the V gene TRBV27, with 10 bases aligning to TRBD2. CDR3 size: 14 residues. Unmatched junction bases numbered 3, after V lost 6 bases and J lost 1 base. Per germline, CDR1 MNHEY and CDR2 SMNVEV (reference sequence). This chain's CDR3 is CASSQLAGSYEQYF. The CDR3 bases are TGTGCCAGCAGCCAACTAGCGGGATCCTACGAGCAGTACTTC.

The genes are TRBV27 and TRBJ2-7; 8 nucleotides align to TRBD2. V shed 6 bases and J 5 bases; nucleotides not matched to a gene: 9. Germline loops: CDR1 MNHEY, CDR2 SMNVEV (reference sequence). The CDR3 has 14 amino acids. The CDR3 bases are TGTGCCAGCAGCTACCAGGGACTAGGAAACGAGCAGTACTTC. This codes for CASSYQGLGNEQYF.